This T cell receptor beta chain was sequenced during a study of blood T cell repertoires in COVID-19. Study overall: Samples taken during acute and convalescent COVID-19 were collected in the United States, Italy and Spain.

In the original processing: Counts of nucleated cells, estimated from reference gene primer amplification, were obtained. TCRdb's table, derived via immunoSEQ multiplex PCR, lists solely in-frame clones and lacks some. That table furnishes V, J and clone size, whereas the DNA furnished D and trimming. The repertoire holds about 240,000 clones, around 81% seen once, with around 7% in the top ten. Patients in Seattle were enrolled during active infection, then followed longitudinally. CDR3 size: 15 residues. Germline-derived CDR1 and CDR2 are MDHEN and SYDVKM. Unmatched junction bases numbered 14, after V lost 7 bases and J lost 8 bases.

Sequenced input: peripheral blood. V usage is TRBV28 and J usage is TRBJ1-2; TRBD1 aligns across 9 bases. The sequence derives from a woman older than 75 with COVID-19, enrolled during active disease. As DNA, the CDR3 is TGTGCCAGCATTCGGACAGGGGTGTCCCCCTCGGGCTACACCTTC. This encodes CASIRTGVSPSGYTF.